A selection of T cell receptor beta chains follows, all from one sample in a study of blood T cell repertoires in COVID-19. This table comes from immunoSEQ multiplex PCR, and its TCRdb copy is limited to in-frame clones, with some not included. Found here are 200,000 to 250,000 clones, around 82% of them singletons; the top ten hold roughly 13%. Sequencing used peripheral blood. These receptors all stem from a human donor in a cohort sampled during active COVID-19. Both conserved end residues are part of each CDR3. A D gene is named only where the DNA matches it firmly. The size field is filled for only some rows; it gives once, few, many or a size class.

D gene | J gene | clone size | V gene | CDR3 protein | CDR3 DNA
NA | TRBJ1-2 | NA | TRBV28 | CATARSGYTF | TGTGCCACCGCCCGGTCTGGCTACACCTTC
TRBD1 | TRBJ1-2 | NA | TRBV9 | CASSVYPGTGYGYTF | TGTGCCAGCAGCGTTTATCCTGGGACAGGTTATGGCTACACCTTC
NA | TRBJ1-1 | NA | TRBV25-1 | CATNRGANTEAFF | TGTGCCACCAATCGCGGTGCTAACACTGAAGCTTTCTTT
NA | TRBJ1-1 | NA | TRBV11-1 | CASSLVDLTEAFF | TGTGCCAGCAGCTTAGTTGACTTAACTGAAGCTTTCTTT
NA | TRBJ2-5 | NA | TRBV5-1 | CASSTNQETQYF | TGCGCCAGCAGCACAAACCAAGAGACCCAGTACTTC
NA | TRBJ2-1 | once | TRBV13 | CASSLYNEQFF | TGTGCCAGCAGCCTATACAATGAGCAGTTCTTC
NA | TRBJ1-2 | NA | TRBV4-3 | CASSQDPGGGYTF | TGCGCCAGCAGCCAAGATCCTGGAGGGGGCTACACCTTC
NA | TRBJ2-2 | NA | TRBV5-4 | CASSLPRLTGGGTGELFF | TGTGCCAGCAGCTTGCCGCGCTTGACTGGGGGCGGCACCGGGGAGCTGTTTTTT
NA | TRBJ1-2 | once | TRBV7-2 | CASTRRSDGIYGYTF | TGTGCCAGCACCCGGAGGTCCGACGGAATCTATGGCTACACCTTC
NA | TRBJ1-2 | NA | TRBV24-1 | CATSDSGYGYTF | TGTGCCACCAGTGATTCAGGGTATGGCTACACCTTC
TRBD1 | TRBJ1-2 | NA | TRBV5-6 | CASSSIWTGHGYTF | TGTGCCAGCAGCTCTATTTGGACAGGGCACGGCTACACCTTC
NA | TRBJ2-7 | few | TRBV5-1 | CASSLAWSSYEQYF | TGCGCCAGCAGCTTGGCCTGGAGCTCTTACGAGCAGTACTTC
NA | TRBJ1-2 | NA | TRBV28 | CASSPMWGGHTGPDEAPYGYTF | TGTGCCAGCAGTCCCATGTGGGGGGGTCACACCGGGCCAGACGAGGCTCCTTATGGCTACACCTTC
NA | TRBJ2-5 | once | TRBV24-1 | CATSGTDIFQTQYF | TGTGCCACCAGTGGAACGGACATCTTTCAGACCCAGTACTTC
NA | TRBJ2-3 | NA | TRBV7-8 | CASTFPSTDTQYF | TGTGCCAGCACGTTCCCCAGCACAGATACGCAGTATTTT
TRBD2 | TRBJ2-5 | NA | TRBV28 | CASSLSGRGRQETQYF | TGTGCCAGCAGTTTATCTGGGCGGGGGAGGCAAGAGACCCAGTACTTC
NA | TRBJ1-1 | NA | TRBV11-1 | CASSSSPRLNTEAFF | TGTGCCAGCAGCTCATCCCCGAGATTGAACACTGAAGCTTTCTTT
TRBD1 | TRBJ1-2 | NA | TRBV29-1 | CSVGDRVVYGYTF | TGCAGCGTGGGGGACAGGGTAGTGTATGGCTACACCTTC
NA | TRBJ2-7 | NA | TRBV5-6 | CASSFRSGVHEQYF | TGTGCCAGCAGCTTTAGGTCGGGAGTGCACGAGCAGTACTTC
NA | TRBJ2-1 | NA | TRBV24-1 | CATSTLDEQFF | TGTGCCACCTCTACCCTCGATGAGCAGTTCTTC
NA | TRBJ1-2 | few | TRBV2 | CASSVTGYGYTF | TGTGCCAGCAGTGTCACAGGCTATGGCTACACCTTC